This T cell receptor beta chain emerged from a study of long-term antiretroviral therapy in people with HIV. Survey-level immunoSEQ v3.0 assays were run. Using immunoSEQ multiplex PCR, the repertoire was profiled, and TCRdb retains in-frame clones only, with some absent. There are more than 20,000 clones in the sample; 84% occur only once, and about 3.4% lies in the top ten. The study drew at least one pre-ART and at least two post-ART PBMC samples from every donor. With respect to this clone: Its target is unknown.

Findings and limits, study-wide: Blood in the study was drawn between the mid-2000s and the late 2010s, possibly under older ART regimens, which may be less effective than current ones.

The length of the CDR3 is 15 residues. Germline CDR1 reads SGHRS; CDR2 reads YFSETQ. V trimming: 2 bases; J trimming: 4 bases; junction bases outside the gene matches: 8. The V gene is TRBV5-1, the J gene TRBJ1-1, with TRBD1 matching over 7 bases. This TCR was recovered from a woman aged 45 to 65 with HIV. The sequenced sample was unsorted PBMCs, obtained 1.9 years after starting antiretroviral therapy. The CDR3 sequence is CASSFNRGSGTEAFF. CDR3 DNA sequence: TGCGCCAGCAGCTTCAACAGGGGATCGGGCACTGAAGCTTTCTTT.